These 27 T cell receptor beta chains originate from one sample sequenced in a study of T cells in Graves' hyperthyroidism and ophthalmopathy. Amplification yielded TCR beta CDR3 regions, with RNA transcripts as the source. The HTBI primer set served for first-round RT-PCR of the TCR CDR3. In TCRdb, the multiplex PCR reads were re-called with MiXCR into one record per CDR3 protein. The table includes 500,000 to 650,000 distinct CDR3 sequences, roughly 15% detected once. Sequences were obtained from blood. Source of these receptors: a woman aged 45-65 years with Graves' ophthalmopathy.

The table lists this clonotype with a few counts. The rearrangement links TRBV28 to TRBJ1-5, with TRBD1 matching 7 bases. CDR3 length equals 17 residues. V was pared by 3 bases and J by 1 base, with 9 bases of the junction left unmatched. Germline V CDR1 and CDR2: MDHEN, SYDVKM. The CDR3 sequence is CASSFRRQGGSNQPQHF. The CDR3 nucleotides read TGTGCCAGCAGTTTCAGGCGCCAGGGGGGGAGCAATCAGCCCCAGCATTTT.

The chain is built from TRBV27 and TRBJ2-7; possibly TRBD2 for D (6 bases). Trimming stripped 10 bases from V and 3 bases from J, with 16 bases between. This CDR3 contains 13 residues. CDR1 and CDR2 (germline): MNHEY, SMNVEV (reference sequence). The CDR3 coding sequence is TGTGCCACCCCTCTGCCTAGCGACTACGAGCAGTACTTC. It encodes CATPLPSDYEQYF.

CDR3 in DNA: TGTGCCTCCACAGGGAGTCCCGGCTACACCTTC. This codes for CASTGSPGYTF. This chain uses TRBV10-3 with TRBJ1-2; a possible D gene is TRBD1 (6 bases). CDR1 is ENHRY and CDR2 is SYGVKD in the germline V gene. There are 11 residues in the CDR3. The germline V and J ends were trimmed by 11 bases and 8 bases, with 15 bases remaining between them.

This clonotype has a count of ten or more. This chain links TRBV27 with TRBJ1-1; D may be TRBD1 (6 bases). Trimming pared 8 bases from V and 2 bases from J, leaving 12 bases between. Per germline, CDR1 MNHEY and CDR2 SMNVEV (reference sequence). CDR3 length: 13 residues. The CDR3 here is CASGRTANTEAFF. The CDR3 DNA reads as TGTGCCAGCGGTAGGACAGCTAACACTGAAGCTTTCTTT.

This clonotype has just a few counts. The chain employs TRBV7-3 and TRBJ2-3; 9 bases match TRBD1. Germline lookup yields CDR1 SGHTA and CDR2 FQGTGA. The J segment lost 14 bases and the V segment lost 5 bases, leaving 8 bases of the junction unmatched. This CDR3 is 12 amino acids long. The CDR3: CASSLTGGWLYF. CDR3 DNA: TGTGCCAGCAGCCTTACAGGGGGCTGGTTGTATTTT.

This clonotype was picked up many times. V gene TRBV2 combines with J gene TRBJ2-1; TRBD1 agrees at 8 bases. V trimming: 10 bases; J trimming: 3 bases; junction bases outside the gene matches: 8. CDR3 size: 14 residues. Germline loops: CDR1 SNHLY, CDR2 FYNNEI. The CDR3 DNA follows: TGTGCCACCATACAGGGGGGAAGCTACAATGAGCAGTTCTTC. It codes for CATIQGGSYNEQFF.

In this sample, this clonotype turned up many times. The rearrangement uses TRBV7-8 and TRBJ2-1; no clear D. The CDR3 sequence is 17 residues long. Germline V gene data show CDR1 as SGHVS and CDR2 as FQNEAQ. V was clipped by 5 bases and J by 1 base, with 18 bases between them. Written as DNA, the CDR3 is TGTGCCAGCAGCCCCCTTGAGCTAGAATGGTCCTACAATGAGCAGTTCTTC. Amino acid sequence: CASSPLELEWSYNEQFF.

The CDR3 sequence: CASSKTGLPPPDLTDTQYF. CDR3 in DNA: TGTGCCAGCAGCAAAACAGGTCTACCCCCACCCGACCTCACAGATACGCAGTATTTT. V is TRBV7-3 and J is TRBJ2-3, with D perhaps TRBD1 (5 bases). The CDR3 extends over 19 amino acids. V lost 5 bases and J lost 2, with 26 bases in between. CDR1 is SGHTA and CDR2 is FQGTGA in the germline V gene. The full variable domain, in which reference TRBV7-3 and TRBJ2-3 provide the parts outside the CDR3, is GAGVSQTPSNKVTEKGKYVELRCDPISGHTALYWYRQSLGQGPEFLIYFQGTGAADDSGLPNDRFFAVRPEGSVSTLKIQRTERGDSAVYLCASSKTGLPPPDLTDTQYFGPGTRLTVL.

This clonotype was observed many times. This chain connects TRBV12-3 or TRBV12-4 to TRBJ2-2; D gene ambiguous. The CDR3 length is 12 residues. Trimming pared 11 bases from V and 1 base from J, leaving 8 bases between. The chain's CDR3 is CAASRNTGELFF. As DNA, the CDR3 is TGTGCCGCGAGCAGGAACACCGGGGAGCTGTTTTTT.

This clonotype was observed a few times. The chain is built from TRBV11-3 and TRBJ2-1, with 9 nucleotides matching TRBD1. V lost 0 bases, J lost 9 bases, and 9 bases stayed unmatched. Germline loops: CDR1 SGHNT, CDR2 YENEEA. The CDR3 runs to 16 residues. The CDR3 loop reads CASSLDPGTGRAEQFF. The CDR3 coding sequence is TGTGCCAGCAGCTTAGACCCCGGGACAGGGAGGGCTGAGCAGTTCTTC. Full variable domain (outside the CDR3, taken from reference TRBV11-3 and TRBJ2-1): EAGVVQSPRYKIIEKKQPVAFWCNPISGHNTLYWYLQNLGQGPELLIRYENEEAVDDSQLPKDRFSAERLKGVDSTLKIQPAELGDSAVYLCASSLDPGTGRAEQFFGPGTRLTVL.

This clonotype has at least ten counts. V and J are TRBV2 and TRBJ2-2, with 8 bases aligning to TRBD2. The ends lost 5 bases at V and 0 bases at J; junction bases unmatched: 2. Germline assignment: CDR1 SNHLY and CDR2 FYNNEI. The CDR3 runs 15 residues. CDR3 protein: CASSRLATNTGELFF. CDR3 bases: TGTGCCAGCAGTCGACTAGCGACGAACACCGGGGAGCTGTTTTTT. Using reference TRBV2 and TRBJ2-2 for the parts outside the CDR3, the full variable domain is EPEVTQTPSHQVTQMGQEVILRCVPISNHLYFYWYRQILGQKVEFLVSFYNNEISEKSEIFDDQFSVERPDGSNFTLKIRSTKLEDSAMYFCASSRLATNTGELFFGEGSRLTVL.

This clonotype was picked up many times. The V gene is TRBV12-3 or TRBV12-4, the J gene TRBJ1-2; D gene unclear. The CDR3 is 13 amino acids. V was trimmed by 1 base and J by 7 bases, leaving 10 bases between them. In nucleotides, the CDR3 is TGTGCCAGCAGTTTAGTTGGGCTTGCTGGCTACACCTTC. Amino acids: CASSLVGLAGYTF.

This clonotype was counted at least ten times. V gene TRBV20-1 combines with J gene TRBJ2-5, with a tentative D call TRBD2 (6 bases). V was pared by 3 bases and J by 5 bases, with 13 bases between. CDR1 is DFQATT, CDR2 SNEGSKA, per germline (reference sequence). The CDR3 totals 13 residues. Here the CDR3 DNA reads TGCAGTGCTAGCAAGTCACTAGCTGAGACCCAGTACTTC. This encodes CSASKSLAETQYF.

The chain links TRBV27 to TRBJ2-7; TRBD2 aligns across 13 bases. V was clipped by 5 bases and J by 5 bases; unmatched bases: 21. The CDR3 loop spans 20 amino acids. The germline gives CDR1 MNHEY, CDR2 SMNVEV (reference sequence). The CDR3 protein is CASSTTTGTSGIGLSHEQYF. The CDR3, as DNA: TGTGCCAGCAGTACTACGACCGGGACTAGCGGGATAGGTTTATCCCACGAGCAGTACTTC.

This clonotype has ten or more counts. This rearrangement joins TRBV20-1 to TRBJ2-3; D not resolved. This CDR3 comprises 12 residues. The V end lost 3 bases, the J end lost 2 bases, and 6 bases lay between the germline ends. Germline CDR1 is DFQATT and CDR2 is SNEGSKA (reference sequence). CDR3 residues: CSARGFTDTQYF. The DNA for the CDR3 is TGCAGTGCTAGGGGCTTCACAGATACGCAGTATTTT.

CDR3: CATTGGQGVSEQFF. For the CDR3, the DNA is TGTGCCACCACTGGAGGACAGGGGGTAAGTGAGCAGTTCTTC. V usage is TRBV24-1 and J usage is TRBJ2-1; 10 nucleotides align to TRBD1. The CDR3 totals 14 residues. The V and J ends lost 8 bases and 9 bases, in that order; junction bases with no gene match: 9. The germline V gene has CDR1 KGHDR and CDR2 SFDVKD.

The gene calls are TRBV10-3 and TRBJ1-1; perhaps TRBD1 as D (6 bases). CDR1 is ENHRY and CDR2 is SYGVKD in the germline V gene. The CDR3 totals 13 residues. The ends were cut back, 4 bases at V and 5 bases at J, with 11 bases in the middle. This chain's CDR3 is CAISGLGGTEAFF. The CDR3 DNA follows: TGTGCCATCAGTGGTTTAGGGGGGACTGAAGCTTTCTTT.

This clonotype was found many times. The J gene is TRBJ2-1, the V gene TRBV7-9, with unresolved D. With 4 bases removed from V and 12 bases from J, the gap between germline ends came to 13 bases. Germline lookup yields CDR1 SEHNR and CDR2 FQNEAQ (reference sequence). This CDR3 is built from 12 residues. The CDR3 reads CASSSPQAGQFF. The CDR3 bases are TGTGCCAGCAGCTCACCGCAGGCTGGGCAGTTCTTC.

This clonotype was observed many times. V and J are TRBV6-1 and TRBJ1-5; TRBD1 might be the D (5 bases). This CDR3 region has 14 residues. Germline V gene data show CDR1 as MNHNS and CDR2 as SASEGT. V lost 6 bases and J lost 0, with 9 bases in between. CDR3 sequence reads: CASRRGDSNQPQHF. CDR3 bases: TGTGCCAGCAGACGAGGGGATAGCAATCAGCCCCAGCATTTT.

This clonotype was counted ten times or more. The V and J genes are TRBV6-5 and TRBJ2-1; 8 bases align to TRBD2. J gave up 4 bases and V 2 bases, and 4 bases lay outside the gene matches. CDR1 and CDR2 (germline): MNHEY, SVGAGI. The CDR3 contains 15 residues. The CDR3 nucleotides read TGTGCCAGCAGTTACGCACGGGAGGGTTACAATGAGCAGTTCTTC. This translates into CASSYAREGYNEQFF.

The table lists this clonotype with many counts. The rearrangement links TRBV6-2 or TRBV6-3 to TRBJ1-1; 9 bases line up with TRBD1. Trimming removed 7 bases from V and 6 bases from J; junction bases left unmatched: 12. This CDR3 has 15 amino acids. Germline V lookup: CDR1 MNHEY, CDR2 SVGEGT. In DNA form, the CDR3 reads TGTGCCAGCACCAACATCCGGGACAGGGCGGCTGAAGCTTTCTTT. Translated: CASTNIRDRAAEAFF.

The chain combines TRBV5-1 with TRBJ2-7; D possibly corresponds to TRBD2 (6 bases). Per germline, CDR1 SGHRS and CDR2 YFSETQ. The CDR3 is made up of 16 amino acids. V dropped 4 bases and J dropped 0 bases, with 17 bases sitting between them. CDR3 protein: CASSAGGGQSSYEQYF. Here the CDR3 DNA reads TGCGCCAGCAGCGCCGGGGGAGGCCAGAGCTCCTACGAGCAGTACTTC.

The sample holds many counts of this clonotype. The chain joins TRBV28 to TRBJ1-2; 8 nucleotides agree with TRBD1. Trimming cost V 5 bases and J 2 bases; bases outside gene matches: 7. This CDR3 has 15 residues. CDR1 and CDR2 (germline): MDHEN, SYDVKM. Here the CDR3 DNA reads TGTGCCAGCAGTCCAGGGACAGGAACGAACTATGGCTACACCTTC. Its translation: CASSPGTGTNYGYTF.

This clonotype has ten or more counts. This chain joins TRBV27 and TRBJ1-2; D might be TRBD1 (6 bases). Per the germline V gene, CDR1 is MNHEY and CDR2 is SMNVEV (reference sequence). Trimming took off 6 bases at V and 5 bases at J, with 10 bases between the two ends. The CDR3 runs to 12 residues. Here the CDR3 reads CASRGGGYGYTF. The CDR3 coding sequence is TGTGCCAGCAGGGGAGGGGGGTATGGCTACACCTTC.

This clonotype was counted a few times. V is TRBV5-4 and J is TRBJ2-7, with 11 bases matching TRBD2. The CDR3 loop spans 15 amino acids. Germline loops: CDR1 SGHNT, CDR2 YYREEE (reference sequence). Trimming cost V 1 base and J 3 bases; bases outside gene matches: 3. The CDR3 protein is CASSLMGLAVYEQYF. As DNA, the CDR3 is TGTGCCAGCAGCTTGATGGGACTAGCGGTCTACGAGCAGTACTTC.

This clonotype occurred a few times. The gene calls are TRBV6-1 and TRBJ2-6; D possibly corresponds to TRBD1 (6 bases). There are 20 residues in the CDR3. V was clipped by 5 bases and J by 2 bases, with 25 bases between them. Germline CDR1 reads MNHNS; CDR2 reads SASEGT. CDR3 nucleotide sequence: TGTGCCAGCAGTCTTACCCTCAGCAGGGGCGCAACGGCTGGGGCCAACGTCCTGACTTTC. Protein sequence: CASSLTLSRGATAGANVLTF.

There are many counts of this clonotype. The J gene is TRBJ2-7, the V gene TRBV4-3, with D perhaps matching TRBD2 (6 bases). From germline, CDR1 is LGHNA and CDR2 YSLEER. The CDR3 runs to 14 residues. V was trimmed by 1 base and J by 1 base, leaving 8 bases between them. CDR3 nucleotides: TGCGCCAGCAGCCAAGGGCTAGCGTCCTACGAGCAGTACTTC. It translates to CASSQGLASYEQYF.